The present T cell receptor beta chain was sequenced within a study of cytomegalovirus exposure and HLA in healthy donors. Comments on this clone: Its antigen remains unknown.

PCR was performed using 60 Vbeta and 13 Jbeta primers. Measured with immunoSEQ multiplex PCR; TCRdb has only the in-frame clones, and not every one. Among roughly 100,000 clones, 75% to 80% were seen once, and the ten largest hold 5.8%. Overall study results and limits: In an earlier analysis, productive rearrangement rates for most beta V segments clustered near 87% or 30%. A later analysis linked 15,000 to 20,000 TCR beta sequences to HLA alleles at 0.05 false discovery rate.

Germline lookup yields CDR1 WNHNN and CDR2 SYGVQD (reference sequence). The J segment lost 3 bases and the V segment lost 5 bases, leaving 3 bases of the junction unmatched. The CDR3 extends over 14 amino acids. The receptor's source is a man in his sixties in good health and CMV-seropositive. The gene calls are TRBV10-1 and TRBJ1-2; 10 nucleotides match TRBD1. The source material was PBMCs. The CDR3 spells CASSPGTGDYGYTF. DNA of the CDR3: TGCGCCAGCAGTCCCGGGACAGGGGACTATGGCTACACCTTC.